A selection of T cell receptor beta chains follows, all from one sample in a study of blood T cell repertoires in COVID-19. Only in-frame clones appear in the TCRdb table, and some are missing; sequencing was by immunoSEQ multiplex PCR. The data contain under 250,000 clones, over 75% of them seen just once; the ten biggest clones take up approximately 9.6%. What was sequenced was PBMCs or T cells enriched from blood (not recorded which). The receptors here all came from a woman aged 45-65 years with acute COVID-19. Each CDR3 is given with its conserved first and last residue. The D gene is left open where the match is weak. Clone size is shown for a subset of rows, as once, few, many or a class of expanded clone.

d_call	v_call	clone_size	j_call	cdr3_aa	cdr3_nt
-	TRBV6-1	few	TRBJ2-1	CASSEARLIEQFF	TGTGCCAGCAGTGAAGCGCGGCTAATCGAGCAGTTCTTC
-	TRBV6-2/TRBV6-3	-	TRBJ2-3	CASSYGLVTDTQYF	TGTGCCAGCAGTTATGGCCTAGTAACAGATACGCAGTATTTT
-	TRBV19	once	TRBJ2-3	CASSISPAGRADTQYF	TGTGCCAGTAGTATATCTCCGGCGGGGCGGGCAGATACGCAGTATTTT
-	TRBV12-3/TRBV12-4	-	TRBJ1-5	CASSPSGPQHF	TGTGCCAGCAGTCCCTCAGGGCCCCAGCATTTT
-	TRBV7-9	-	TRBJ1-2	CASSLALIVYGYTF	TGTGCCAGCAGCTTAGCGCTAATAGTCTATGGCTACACCTTC
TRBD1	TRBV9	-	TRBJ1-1	CASSVHWQGAEAFF	TGTGCCAGCAGCGTACATTGGCAGGGGGCTGAAGCTTTCTTT
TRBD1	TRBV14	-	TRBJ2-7	CASSQVRGLEQYF	TGTGCCAGCAGCCAAGTGAGGGGGCTAGAGCAGTACTTC
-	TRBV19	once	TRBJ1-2	CASSINFQEYGYGYTF	TGTGCCAGTAGTATTAACTTCCAGGAATATGGCTATGGCTACACCTTC
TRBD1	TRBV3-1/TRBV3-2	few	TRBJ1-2	CASSPKGDSFNYGYTF	TGTGCCAGCAGCCCTAAAGGGGACAGTTTTAACTATGGCTACACCTTC
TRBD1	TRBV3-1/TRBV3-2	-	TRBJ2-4	CASSLRTGFGNIQYF	TGTGCCAGCAGCCTTCGGACAGGGTTTGGAAACATTCAGTACTTC
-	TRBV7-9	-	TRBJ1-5	CASSLGEHQPQHF	TGTGCCAGCAGCTTAGGAGAACATCAGCCCCAGCATTTT
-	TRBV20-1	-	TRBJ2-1	CSGQTGNEQFF	TGCAGTGGGCAGACAGGAAATGAGCAGTTCTTC
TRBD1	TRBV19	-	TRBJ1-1	CASSNPGQGGTEAFF	TGTGCCAGTAGTAATCCGGGACAGGGGGGCACTGAAGCTTTCTTT
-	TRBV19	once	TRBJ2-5	CASSVGLILGETQYF	TGTGCCAGTAGTGTCGGACTAATCCTCGGCGAGACCCAGTACTTC
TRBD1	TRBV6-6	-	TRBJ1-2	CASSHTGTADGYTF	TGTGCCAGCAGTCATACCGGGACAGCAGATGGCTACACCTTC
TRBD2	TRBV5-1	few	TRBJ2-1	CASSLIAGVSYNEQFF	TGCGCCAGCAGCTTAATAGCGGGGGTATCCTACAATGAGCAGTTCTTC
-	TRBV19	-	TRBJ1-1	CASRTVDRNTEAFF	TGTGCCAGTAGAACTGTCGACAGGAACACTGAAGCTTTCTTT
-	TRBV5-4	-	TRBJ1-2	CASSLYESGYTF	TGTGCCAGCAGCTTGTACGAGTCTGGCTACACCTTC